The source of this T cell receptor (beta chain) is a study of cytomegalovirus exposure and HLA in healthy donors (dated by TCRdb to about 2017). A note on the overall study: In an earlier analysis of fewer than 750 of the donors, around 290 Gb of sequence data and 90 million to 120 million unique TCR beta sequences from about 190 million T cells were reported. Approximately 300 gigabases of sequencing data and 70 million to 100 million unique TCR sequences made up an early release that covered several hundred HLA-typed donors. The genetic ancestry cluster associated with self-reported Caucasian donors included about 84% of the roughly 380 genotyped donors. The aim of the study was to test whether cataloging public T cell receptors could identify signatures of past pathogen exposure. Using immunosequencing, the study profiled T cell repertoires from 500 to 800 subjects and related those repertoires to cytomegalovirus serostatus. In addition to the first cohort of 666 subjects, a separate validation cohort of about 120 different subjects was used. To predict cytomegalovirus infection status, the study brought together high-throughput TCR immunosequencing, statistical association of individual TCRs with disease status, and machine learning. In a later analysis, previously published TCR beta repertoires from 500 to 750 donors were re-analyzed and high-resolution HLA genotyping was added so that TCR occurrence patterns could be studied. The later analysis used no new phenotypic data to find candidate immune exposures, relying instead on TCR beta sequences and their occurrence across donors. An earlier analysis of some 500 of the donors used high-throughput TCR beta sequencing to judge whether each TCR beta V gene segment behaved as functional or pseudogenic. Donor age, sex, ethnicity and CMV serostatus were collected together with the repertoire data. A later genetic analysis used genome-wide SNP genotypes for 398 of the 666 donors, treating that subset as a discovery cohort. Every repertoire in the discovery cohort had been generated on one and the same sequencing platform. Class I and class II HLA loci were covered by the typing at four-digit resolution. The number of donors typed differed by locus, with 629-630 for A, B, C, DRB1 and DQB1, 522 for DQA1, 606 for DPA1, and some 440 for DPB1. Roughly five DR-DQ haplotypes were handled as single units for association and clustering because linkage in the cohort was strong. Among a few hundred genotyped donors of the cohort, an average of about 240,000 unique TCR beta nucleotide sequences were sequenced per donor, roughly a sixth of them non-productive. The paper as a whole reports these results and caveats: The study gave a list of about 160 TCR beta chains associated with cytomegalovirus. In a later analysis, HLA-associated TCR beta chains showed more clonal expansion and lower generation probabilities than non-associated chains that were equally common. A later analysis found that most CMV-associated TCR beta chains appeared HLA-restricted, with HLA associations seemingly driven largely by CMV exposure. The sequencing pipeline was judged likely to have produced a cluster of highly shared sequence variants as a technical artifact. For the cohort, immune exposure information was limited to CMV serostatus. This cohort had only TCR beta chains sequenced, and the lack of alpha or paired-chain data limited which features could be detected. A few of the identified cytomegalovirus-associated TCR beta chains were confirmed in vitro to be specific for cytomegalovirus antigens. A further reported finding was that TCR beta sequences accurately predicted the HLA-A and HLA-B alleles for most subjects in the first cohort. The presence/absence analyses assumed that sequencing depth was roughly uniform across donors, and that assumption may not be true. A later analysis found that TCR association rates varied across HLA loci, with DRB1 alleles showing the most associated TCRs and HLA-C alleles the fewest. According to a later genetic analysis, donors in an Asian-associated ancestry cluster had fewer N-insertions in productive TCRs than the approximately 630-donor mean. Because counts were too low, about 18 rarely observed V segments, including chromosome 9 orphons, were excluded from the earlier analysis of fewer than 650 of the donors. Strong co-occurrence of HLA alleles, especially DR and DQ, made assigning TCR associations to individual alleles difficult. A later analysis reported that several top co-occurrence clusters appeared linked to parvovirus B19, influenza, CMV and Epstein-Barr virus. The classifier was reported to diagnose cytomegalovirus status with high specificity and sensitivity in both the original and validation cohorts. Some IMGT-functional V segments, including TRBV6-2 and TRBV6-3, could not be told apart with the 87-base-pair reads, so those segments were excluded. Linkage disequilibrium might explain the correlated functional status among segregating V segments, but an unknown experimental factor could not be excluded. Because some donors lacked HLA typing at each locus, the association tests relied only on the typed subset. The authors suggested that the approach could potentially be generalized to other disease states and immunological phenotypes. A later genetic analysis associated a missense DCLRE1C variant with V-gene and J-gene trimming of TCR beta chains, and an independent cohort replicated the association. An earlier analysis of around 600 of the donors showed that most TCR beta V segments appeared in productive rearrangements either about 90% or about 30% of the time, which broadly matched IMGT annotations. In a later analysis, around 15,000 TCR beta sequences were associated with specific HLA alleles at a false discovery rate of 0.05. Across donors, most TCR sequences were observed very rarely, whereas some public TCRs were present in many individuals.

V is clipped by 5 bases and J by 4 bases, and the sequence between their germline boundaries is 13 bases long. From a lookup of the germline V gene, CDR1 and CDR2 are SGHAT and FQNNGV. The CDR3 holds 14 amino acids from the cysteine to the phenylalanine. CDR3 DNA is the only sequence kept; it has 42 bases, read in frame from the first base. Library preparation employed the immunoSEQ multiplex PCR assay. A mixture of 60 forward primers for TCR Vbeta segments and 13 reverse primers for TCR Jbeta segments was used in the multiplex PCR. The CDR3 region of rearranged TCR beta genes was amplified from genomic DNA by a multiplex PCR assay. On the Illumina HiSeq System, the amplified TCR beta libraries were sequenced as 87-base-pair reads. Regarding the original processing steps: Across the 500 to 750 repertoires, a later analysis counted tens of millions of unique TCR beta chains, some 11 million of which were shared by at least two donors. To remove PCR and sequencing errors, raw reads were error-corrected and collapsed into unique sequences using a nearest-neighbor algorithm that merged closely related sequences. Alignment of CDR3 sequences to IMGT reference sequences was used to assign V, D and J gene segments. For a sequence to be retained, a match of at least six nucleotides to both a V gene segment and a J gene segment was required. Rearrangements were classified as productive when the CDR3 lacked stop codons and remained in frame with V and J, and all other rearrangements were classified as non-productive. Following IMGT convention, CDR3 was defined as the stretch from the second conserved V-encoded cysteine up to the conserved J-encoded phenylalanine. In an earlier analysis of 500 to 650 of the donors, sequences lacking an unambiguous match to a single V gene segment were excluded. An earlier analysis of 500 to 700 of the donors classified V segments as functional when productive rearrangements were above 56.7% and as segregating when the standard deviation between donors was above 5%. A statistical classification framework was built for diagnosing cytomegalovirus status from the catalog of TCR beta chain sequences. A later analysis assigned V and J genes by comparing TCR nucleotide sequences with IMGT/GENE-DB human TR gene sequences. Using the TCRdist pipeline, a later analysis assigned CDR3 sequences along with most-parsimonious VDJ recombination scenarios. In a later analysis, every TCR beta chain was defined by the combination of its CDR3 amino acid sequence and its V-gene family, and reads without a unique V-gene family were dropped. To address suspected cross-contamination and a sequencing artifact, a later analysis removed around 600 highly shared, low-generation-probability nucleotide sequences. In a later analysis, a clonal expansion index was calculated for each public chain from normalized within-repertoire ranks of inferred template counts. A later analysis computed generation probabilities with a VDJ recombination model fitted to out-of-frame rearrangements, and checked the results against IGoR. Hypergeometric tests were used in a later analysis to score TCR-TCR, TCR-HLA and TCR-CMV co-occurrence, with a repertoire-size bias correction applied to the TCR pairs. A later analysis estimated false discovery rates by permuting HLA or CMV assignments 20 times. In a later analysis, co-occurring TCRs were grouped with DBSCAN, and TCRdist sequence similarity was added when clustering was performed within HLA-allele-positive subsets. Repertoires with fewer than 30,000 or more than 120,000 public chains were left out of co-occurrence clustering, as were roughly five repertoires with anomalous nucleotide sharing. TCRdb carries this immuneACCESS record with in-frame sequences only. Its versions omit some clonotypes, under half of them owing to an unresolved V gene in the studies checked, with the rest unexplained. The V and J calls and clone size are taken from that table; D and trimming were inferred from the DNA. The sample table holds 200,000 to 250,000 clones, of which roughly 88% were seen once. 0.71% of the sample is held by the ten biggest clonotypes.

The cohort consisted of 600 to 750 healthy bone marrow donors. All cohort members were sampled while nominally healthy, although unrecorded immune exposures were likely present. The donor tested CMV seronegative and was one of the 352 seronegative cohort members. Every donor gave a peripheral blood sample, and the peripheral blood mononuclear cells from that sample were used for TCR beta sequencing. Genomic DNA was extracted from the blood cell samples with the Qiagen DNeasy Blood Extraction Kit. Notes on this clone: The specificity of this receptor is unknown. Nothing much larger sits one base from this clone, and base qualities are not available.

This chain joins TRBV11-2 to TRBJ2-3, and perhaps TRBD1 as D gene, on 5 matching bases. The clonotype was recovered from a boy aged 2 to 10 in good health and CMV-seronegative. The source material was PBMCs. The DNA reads TGTGCCAGCAGCGTATCCAGGGTTTCAGATACGCAGTATTTT. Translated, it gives CASSVSRVSDTQYF.